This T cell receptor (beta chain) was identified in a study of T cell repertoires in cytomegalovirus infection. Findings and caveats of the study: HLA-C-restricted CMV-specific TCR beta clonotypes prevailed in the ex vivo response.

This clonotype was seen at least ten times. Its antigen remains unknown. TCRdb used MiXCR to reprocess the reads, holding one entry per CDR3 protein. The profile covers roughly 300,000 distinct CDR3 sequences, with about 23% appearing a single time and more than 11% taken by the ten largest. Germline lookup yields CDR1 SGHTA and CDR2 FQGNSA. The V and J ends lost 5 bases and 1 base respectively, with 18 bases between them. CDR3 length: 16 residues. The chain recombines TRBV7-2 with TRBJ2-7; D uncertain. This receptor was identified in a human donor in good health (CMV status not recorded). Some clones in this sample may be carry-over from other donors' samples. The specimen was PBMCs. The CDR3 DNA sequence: TGTGCCAGCAGCGATTTAGTGGACGGGCCGTCCTACGAGCAGTACTTC. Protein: CASSDLVDGPSYEQYF.